A single sample is the source of the 10 T cell receptor beta chains below, sequenced in a study of blood T cells in healthy people across ages (dated by TCRdb to the mid-2010s). The library was built by means of 5' RACE. Sequencing used an Illumina HiSeq 2500. A second PCR of about 7 to 12 cycles was performed with a sample-barcoded 5' primer and a J-beta primer mix. TCRdb ran its own pipeline on the public reads, namely fastp trimming at Q25 and MiXCR clone calling, and kept in-frame beta chains. One record per CDR3 amino acid sequence lists the most common genes and DNA. The sample table lists about 780,000 distinct CDR3 sequences, 35% to 50% of them with a count of one. The ten biggest clones cover 15% to 20% of the sample. Input material: blood. The receptors were sampled from an older man in good health.

The rearrangement joins TRBV19 to TRBJ2-5; no firm D call. Trimming pared 0 bases from V and 5 bases from J, leaving 4 bases between. CDR1 is LNHDA, CDR2 SQIVND, per germline (reference sequence). This CDR3 has 12 amino acids. CDR3 sequence (DNA): TGTGCCAGTAGTATAGATCGGGAGACCCAGTACTTC. Translation: CASSIDRETQYF.

The chain has TRBV12-3 or TRBV12-4 and TRBJ2-1; 11 bases are shared with TRBD2. The CDR3 loop spans 17 amino acids. V shed 5 bases, J shed 12 bases, and the junction held 18 bases outside the gene matches. The chain's CDR3 is CASSPRTGERLAGPQFF. In nucleotides, the CDR3 is TGTGCCAGCAGTCCCCGGACAGGGGAGAGACTAGCGGGACCGCAGTTCTTC.

This clonotype appeared a few times. This chain connects TRBV28 to TRBJ2-1, with D hard to call. Per germline, CDR1 MDHEN and CDR2 SYDVKM. V was pared by 8 bases and J by 5 bases, with 7 bases between. CDR3 length equals 11 residues. CDR3 sequence (DNA): TGTGCCAGCTGGGAACACAATGAGCAGTTCTTC. Translated: CASWEHNEQFF.

This clonotype came up once. The CDR3 region has the DNA TGTGCCAGCAGCCAAGATCCAAGAGACAGTAACTATGGCTACACCTTC. It is translated as CASSQDPRDSNYGYTF. This chain links TRBV4-2 with TRBJ1-2, with D maybe TRBD1 (5 bases). V was pared by 0 bases and J by 1 base, with 12 bases between. The germline V gene encodes CDR1 LGHNA and CDR2 YNFKEQ. CDR3 size: 16 residues.

This chain links TRBV20-1 with TRBJ1-5; the match to TRBD1 covers 10 bases. Germline V gene data show CDR1 as DFQATT and CDR2 as SNEGSKA (reference sequence). This CDR3 is built from 14 residues. With 4 bases clipped from V and 6 bases from J, the junction kept 6 bases outside the gene matches. The CDR3 coding sequence is TGCAGTGCTACGACAGGGGGCGCGGGTCAGCCCCAGCATTTT. This sequence encodes CSATTGGAGQPQHF.

This clonotype was observed many times. The gene calls are TRBV24-1 and TRBJ2-7; D unresolved. Germline V gene lookup returns CDR1 KGHDR and CDR2 SFDVKD. The V end lost 3 bases, the J end lost 0 bases, and 17 bases lay between the germline ends. This CDR3 comprises 17 residues. CDR3: CATSDPPHKRSSYEQYF. CDR3 nucleotide sequence: TGTGCCACCAGTGATCCACCTCACAAACGGAGCTCCTACGAGCAGTACTTC.

The gene calls are TRBV20-1 and TRBJ2-1; 8 nucleotides match TRBD2. With V trimmed by 0 bases and J by 5 bases, 12 bases remained unmatched. Germline CDR1 is DFQATT and CDR2 is SNEGSKA (reference sequence). This CDR3 contains 17 residues. CDR3 sequence (DNA): TGCAGTGCTAGAGATCCTTCAATCGGACTAGCCCACAATGAGCAGTTCTTC. It is translated as CSARDPSIGLAHNEQFF.

The rearrangement joins TRBV29-1 to TRBJ2-1, with 16 bases fitting TRBD2. V was clipped by 5 bases and J by 2 bases; unmatched bases: 9. Germline V lookup: CDR1 SQVTM, CDR2 ANQGSEA. CDR3 length: 18 residues. The DNA for the CDR3 is TGCAGCGTTACGACCGGGACTAGCGGGAGGGCCGCCTACAATGAGCAGTTCTTC. Translating gives CSVTTGTSGRAAYNEQFF.

The rearrangement joins TRBV20-1 to TRBJ2-7, with D unresolved. Germline lookup yields CDR1 DFQATT and CDR2 SNEGSKA (reference sequence). Trimming cost V 4 bases and J 4 bases, with 14 bases left between them. The CDR3 length is 13 residues. CDR3 coding DNA: TGCAGTGCTAAAGCCCCGGCCGTGTACGAGCAGTACTTC. Encoded protein: CSAKAPAVYEQYF.

There are a few counts of this clonotype. The rearrangement links TRBV7-9 to TRBJ2-1, with TRBD2 identical over 8 bases. The CDR3 is 16 residues long. From germline, CDR1 is SEHNR and CDR2 FQNEAQ (reference sequence). The J segment lost 9 bases and the V segment lost 1 base, leaving 11 bases of the junction unmatched. For the CDR3, the DNA is TGTGCCAGCAGCTTAGTAGGGCTAGCGGGTTGGGGTGAGCAGTTCTTC. This gives the protein CASSLVGLAGWGEQFF. Combining the CDR3 with reference TRBV7-9 and TRBJ2-1 gives the whole variable domain DTGVSQNPRHKITKRGQNVTFRCDPISEHNRLYWYRQTLGQGPEFLTYFQNEAQLEKSRLLSDRFSAERPKGSFSTLEIQRTEQGDSAMYLCASSLVGLAGWGEQFFGPGTRLTVL.